The 26 T cell receptor beta chains given below trace back to one sample, sequenced in a study of T cell changes during pregnancy in multiple sclerosis. Some clones are missing from TCRdb's copy, which holds only in-frame ones; the method was immunoSEQ multiplex PCR. This repertoire shows roughly 60,000 clones, 80% to 95% found once; its top ten account for more than 2%. Sample: peripheral blood, taken in the second trimester of pregnancy. The receptors were sampled from a female donor in good health, enrolled as a control in a pregnancy study.

The chain links TRBV5-1 to TRBJ2-5, with a possible D match to TRBD2 (6 bases). Germline loops: CDR1 SGHRS, CDR2 YFSETQ. The CDR3 covers 14 residues. Trimming cost V 0 bases and J 4 bases, with 10 bases left between them. CDR3 nucleotides: TGCGCCAGCAGCTTGGGCGGGAATCCAGAGACCCAGTACTTC. Translated: CASSLGGNPETQYF.

This clone was counted a single time. The V gene is TRBV4-1, the J gene TRBJ2-7; a possible D gene is TRBD2 (6 bases). With 1 base removed from V and 1 base from J, the gap between germline ends came to 14 bases. The CDR3 runs 16 residues. CDR1 MGHRA and CDR2 YSYEKL come from the germline V gene. The CDR3 sequence is CASSQGWGAGSYEQYF. CDR3 coding DNA: TGCGCCAGCAGCCAAGGTTGGGGTGCGGGATCCTACGAGCAGTACTTC.

This clone was counted a few times. This chain connects TRBV9 to TRBJ1-1; a possible D gene is TRBD1 (5 bases). Looked up from germline, CDR1 is SGDLS and CDR2 is YYNGEE. V lost 0 bases and J lost 0, with 6 bases in between. This CDR3 has 14 residues. CDR3 residues: CASSVEGMNTEAFF. In DNA form, the CDR3 reads TGTGCCAGCAGCGTAGAGGGGATGAACACTGAAGCTTTCTTT.

This chain links TRBV12-5 with TRBJ2-7, with 13 bases fitting TRBD2. Losses at the gene ends were 11 bases for V and 5 bases for J; bases not matched to a gene: 15. CDR1 is LGHNT, CDR2 FRNRAP, per germline. This CDR3 comprises 16 residues. CDR3: CAFLGLAGPNRDEQYF. In DNA, the CDR3 is TGTGCTTTTCTGGGACTAGCGGGGCCAAATAGGGACGAGCAGTACTTC.

CDR3 in DNA: TGCGCCAGCAGCCGGCTAGCCGCGAGCTCCTACAATGAGCAGTTCTTC. Its translation: CASSRLAASSYNEQFF. The chain joins TRBV4-1 to TRBJ2-1; weak D call: TRBD2 (5 bases). V dropped 4 bases and J dropped 0 bases, with 13 bases sitting between them. The CDR3 consists of 16 residues. Germline V CDR1 and CDR2: MGHRA, YSYEKL.

This clone showed up just a few times. This chain links TRBV5-8 with TRBJ1-4; 9 bases match TRBD1. The V and J ends lost 3 bases and 7 bases, in that order; junction bases with no gene match: 1. This CDR3 is built from 13 residues. Germline assignment: CDR1 SGHTS and CDR2 YDEGEE. The CDR3 spells CASSSGQGEKLFF. The CDR3 nucleotides are TGTGCCAGCAGCTCGGGACAGGGTGAAAAACTGTTTTTT.

This rearrangement joins TRBV5-1 to TRBJ1-2, with TRBD1 as a possible D gene (6 bases). Germline V gene data show CDR1 as SGHRS and CDR2 as YFSETQ. CDR3 length: 14 residues. Trimming pared 5 bases from V and 6 bases from J, leaving 17 bases between. The CDR3 is CASSSLGRGDGYTF. The CDR3 nucleotides read TGCGCCAGCAGTTCCCTAGGCAGGGGTGATGGCTACACCTTC.

This clone was detected only a few times. This chain joins TRBV25-1 and TRBJ1-1; D call uncertain. V lost 3 bases to trimming and J lost 1 base, with 9 bases between them. Per the germline V gene, CDR1 is MGHDK and CDR2 is SYGVNS. This CDR3 has 14 residues. CDR3 nucleotide sequence: TGTGCCAGCAGTGATCCCCGCGGGAACACTGAAGCTTTCTTT. Translation: CASSDPRGNTEAFF.

V is TRBV27 and J is TRBJ1-6; a possible D gene is TRBD1 (5 bases). The CDR3 sequence is 13 residues long. CDR1 is MNHEY and CDR2 is SMNVEV in the germline V gene (reference sequence). V dropped 7 bases and J dropped 9 bases, with 13 bases sitting between them. Here the CDR3 reads CASKYQGRSPLHF. The CDR3 nucleotides are TGTGCCAGCAAGTACCAGGGTCGTTCACCCCTCCACTTT.

This chain links TRBV9 with TRBJ1-2, with 7 bases aligning to TRBD1. The CDR3 loop spans 16 amino acids. V shed 0 bases, J shed 4 bases, and the junction held 9 bases outside the gene matches. Germline values: CDR1 SGDLS, CDR2 YYNGEE. The DNA for the CDR3 is TGTGCCAGCAGCGTAGTTCCGGACAGGCCATCCTATGGCTACACCTTC. Amino acids: CASSVVPDRPSYGYTF.

This sequence joins TRBV9 and TRBJ1-5, with D possibly being TRBD1 (5 bases). The CDR3 totals 15 residues. V lost 4 bases and J 5 bases, leaving 16 bases between the germline ends. The germline CDR1 and CDR2 sequences are SGDLS and YYNGEE. The CDR3 region is CASSPSVGRDQPQHF. Here the CDR3 DNA reads TGTGCCAGCAGCCCCAGTGTGGGGCGCGATCAGCCCCAGCATTTT.

The chain recombines TRBV19 with TRBJ1-2, with 7 bases identical to TRBD1. This CDR3 has 19 residues. Germline lookup yields CDR1 LNHDA and CDR2 SQIVND (reference sequence). The trim removed 7 bases at V and 6 bases at J, leaving 26 bases unmatched. CDR3 region: CASIPGRDRAPPRQDGYTF. The CDR3 nucleotides are TGTGCCAGTATTCCAGGCCGTGACAGGGCTCCCCCCCGACAGGATGGCTACACCTTC. The whole variable domain, remainder taken from reference TRBV19 and TRBJ1-2, is DGGITQSPKYLFRKEGQNVTLSCEQNLNHDAMYWYRQDPGQGLRLIYYSQIVNDFQKGDIAEGYSVSREKKESFPLTVTSAQKNPTAFYLCASIPGRDRAPPRQDGYTFGSGTRLTVV.

The rearrangement links TRBV5-1 to TRBJ2-1, with 9 bases fitting TRBD2. The germline V gene has CDR1 SGHRS and CDR2 YFSETQ. The junction had 5 bases not matched to a gene; V was cut back by 3 bases and J by 7 bases. This CDR3 is built from 14 residues. CDR3 sequence reads: CASSWVGLANEQFF. The DNA of the CDR3 is TGCGCCAGCAGCTGGGTGGGACTAGCTAATGAGCAGTTCTTC.

V usage is TRBV5-1 and J usage is TRBJ1-5; 7 bases fit TRBD1. This CDR3 has 14 residues. V was pared by 4 bases and J by 3 bases, with 4 bases of the junction left unmatched. The germline V gene encodes CDR1 SGHRS and CDR2 YFSETQ. DNA for the CDR3: TGCGCCAGCAGCGTGGGGACAGCCAATCAGCCCCAGCATTTT. It yields the protein CASSVGTANQPQHF.

The genes are TRBV9 and TRBJ1-1; 7 bases match TRBD1. The CDR3 has 14 residues. Germline V gene lookup returns CDR1 SGDLS and CDR2 YYNGEE. V trimming: 3 bases; J trimming: 4 bases; junction bases outside the gene matches: 6. This CDR3 reads CASSDLTGATEAFF. CDR3 bases: TGTGCCAGCAGCGACCTAACAGGGGCCACTGAAGCTTTCTTT.

The V gene is TRBV4-2, the J gene TRBJ1-1, with D unresolved. Trimming pared 3 bases from V and 5 bases from J, leaving 13 bases between. Germline CDR1 LGHNA, CDR2 YNFKEQ. CDR3 size: 14 residues. The CDR3: CASSQHIEPTEAFF. The CDR3 nucleotides read TGTGCCAGCAGCCAGCACATTGAACCGACTGAAGCTTTCTTT.

V gene TRBV30 combines with J gene TRBJ1-2; D is possibly TRBD1 (5 bases). The CDR3 extends over 13 amino acids. V lost 0 bases to trimming and J lost 2 bases, with 7 bases between them. The germline V gene has CDR1 GTSNPN and CDR2 SVGIG (reference sequence). The CDR3: CAWSVAGNYGYTF. The CDR3 DNA reads as TGTGCCTGGAGTGTAGCAGGGAACTATGGCTACACCTTC. Combining the CDR3 with reference TRBV30 and TRBJ1-2 gives the whole variable domain SQTIHQWPATLVQPVGSPLSLECTVEGTSNPNLYWYRQAAGRGLQLLFYSVGIGQISSEVPQNLSASRPQDRQFILSSKKLLLSDSGFYLCAWSVAGNYGYTFGSGTRLTVV.

This chain uses TRBV28 with TRBJ1-5; TRBD1 matches at 10 bases. The ends lost 6 bases at V and 6 bases at J; junction bases unmatched: 8. From germline, CDR1 is MDHEN and CDR2 SYDVKM. CDR3 length: 15 amino acids. The CDR3 DNA reads TGTGCCAGCAGCCCAGGGGACAGGGGTATTCAGCCCCAGCATTTT. Translating gives CASSPGDRGIQPQHF.

The V call is TRBV11-1, the J call TRBJ2-3; possible D gene TRBD1, 5 bases. V shed 5 bases and J shed 7 bases, with 13 bases lying between them. Germline V gives CDR1 SGHAT, CDR2 FQDESV (reference sequence). The CDR3 sequence is 13 residues long. The CDR3 loop is CASSIEQAYTQYF. The CDR3 nucleotides are TGTGCCAGCAGCATTGAACAGGCTTATACGCAGTATTTT. Looking up the rest from reference TRBV11-1 and TRBJ2-3 gives the full variable domain: EAEVAQSPRYKITEKSQAVAFWCDPISGHATLYWYRQILGQGPELLVQFQDESVVDDSQLPKDRFSAERLKGVDSTLKIQPAELGDSAMYLCASSIEQAYTQYFGPGTRLTVL.

The V call is TRBV5-5, the J call TRBJ1-4; 8 bases line up with TRBD1. Germline trimming cut 4 bases from V and 11 bases from J; bases unmatched to any gene: 4. Germline V CDR1 and CDR2: SGHKS, YYEKEE (reference sequence). This CDR3 comprises 12 residues. The CDR3: CASSATGGKLFF. Here the CDR3 DNA reads TGTGCCAGCAGCGCTACAGGGGGGAAACTGTTTTTT.

The chain has TRBV19 and TRBJ2-3; 7 nucleotides match TRBD2. CDR3 length equals 15 residues. The V and J ends lost 10 bases and 3 bases, in that order; junction bases with no gene match: 13. Germline lookup yields CDR1 LNHDA and CDR2 SQIVND (reference sequence). CDR3 nucleotide sequence: TGTGCCACTAGGCGGGGGTCTTATAATACAGATACGCAGTATTTT. Protein product: CATRRGSYNTDTQYF.

The V call is TRBV6-1, the J call TRBJ2-1, with TRBD2 identical over 11 bases. V was pared by 4 bases and J by 6 bases, with 5 bases of the junction left unmatched. This CDR3 comprises 15 residues. Germline values: CDR1 MNHNS, CDR2 SASEGT. CDR3 residues: CASSVTSGRGNEQFF. DNA of the CDR3: TGTGCCAGCAGTGTAACTAGCGGGAGAGGCAATGAGCAGTTCTTC.

The CDR3: CATQTGESYEQYF. CDR3 coding DNA: TGTGCCACCCAGACAGGGGAATCCTACGAGCAGTACTTC. The chain has TRBV10-3 and TRBJ2-7; 8 bases line up with TRBD1. This CDR3 contains 13 residues. The V segment lost 10 bases and the J segment 1 base; nucleotides outside the gene matches: 6. The V gene's germline CDR1 is ENHRY and CDR2 SYGVKD.

J is TRBJ1-1 and V is TRBV6-6, with TRBD1 identical over 9 bases. CDR1 and CDR2 from the germline V gene are MNHNY and SVGAGI (reference sequence). This CDR3 region has 16 residues. After removal of 2 bases from V and 7 bases from J, the junction contained 11 bases not matched to a gene. The DNA for the CDR3 is TGTGCCAGCAGTTACCCTACCGGGACAGGGAATGTTGAAGCTTTCTTT. This codes for CASSYPTGTGNVEAFF.

V and J are TRBV7-8 and TRBJ2-7; the D gene is possibly TRBD2 (5 bases). Germline values: CDR1 SGHVS, CDR2 FQNEAQ. This CDR3 contains 12 residues. Trimming took off 6 bases at V and 3 bases at J, with 9 bases between the two ends. The DNA for the CDR3 is TGTGCCAGCAGTCCAACTAGCTACGAGCAGTACTTC. This encodes CASSPTSYEQYF. Full variable domain (missing parts from reference TRBV7-8 and TRBJ2-7): GAGVSQSPRYKVAKRGQDVALRCDPISGHVSLFWYQQALGQGPEFLTYFQNEAQLDKSGLPSDRFFAERPEGSVSTLKIQRTQQEDSAVYLCASSPTSYEQYFGPGTRLTVT.

The chain has TRBV6-5 and TRBJ2-7; D unclear. Germline CDR1 reads MNHEY; CDR2 reads SVGAGI. This CDR3 is 14 amino acids long. Between the trimmed V and J ends, which lost 6 bases and 6 bases, there was a span of 18 bases. CDR3 DNA: TGTGCCAGCAGCCCAGACTGGAATGACGGCGAGCAGTACTTC. This sequence encodes CASSPDWNDGEQYF.